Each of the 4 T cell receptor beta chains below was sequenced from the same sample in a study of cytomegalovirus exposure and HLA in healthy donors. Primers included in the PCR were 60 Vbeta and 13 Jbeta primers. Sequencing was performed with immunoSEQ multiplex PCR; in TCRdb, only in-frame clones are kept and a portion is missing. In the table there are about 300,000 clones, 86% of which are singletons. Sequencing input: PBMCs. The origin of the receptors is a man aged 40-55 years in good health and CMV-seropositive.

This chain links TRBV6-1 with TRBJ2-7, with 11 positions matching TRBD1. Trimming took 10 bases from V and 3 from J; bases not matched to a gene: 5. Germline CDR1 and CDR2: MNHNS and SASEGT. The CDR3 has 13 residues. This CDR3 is CANSGTGGYEQYF. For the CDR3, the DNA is TGTGCCAACTCCGGGACAGGGGGCTACGAGCAGTACTTC.

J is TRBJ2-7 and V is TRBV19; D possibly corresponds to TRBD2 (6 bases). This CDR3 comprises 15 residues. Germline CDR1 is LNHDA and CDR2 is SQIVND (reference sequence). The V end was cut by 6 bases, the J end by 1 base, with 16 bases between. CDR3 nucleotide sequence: TGTGCCAGTAGCTCGGCCGGGACTGGGTCCTACGAGCAGTACTTC. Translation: CASSSAGTGSYEQYF.

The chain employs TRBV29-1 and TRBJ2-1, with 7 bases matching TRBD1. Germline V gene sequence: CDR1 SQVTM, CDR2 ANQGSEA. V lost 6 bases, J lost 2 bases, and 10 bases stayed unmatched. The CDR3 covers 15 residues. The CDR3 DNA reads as TGCAGCGTGGCCGACAGGGTCGAAACCTACAATGAGCAGTTCTTC. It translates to CSVADRVETYNEQFF.

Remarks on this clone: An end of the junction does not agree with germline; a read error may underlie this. The CDR3 here is CASSPKTDRWEQCF. As DNA, the CDR3 is TGCGCCAGCAGCCCCAAAACCGACAGGTGGGAGCAGTGCTTC. The chain is built from TRBV4-1 and TRBJ2-7, with D perhaps TRBD1 (6 bases). Germline V gives CDR1 MGHRA, CDR2 YSYEKL. CDR3 length: 14 residues.